Below are 5 T cell receptor beta chains sequenced from a single sample in a study of PD-L1 blockade in urothelial cancer. TCRdb keeps only in-frame clones here, not all; method: immunoSEQ multiplex PCR. The table lists about 80,000 clones, 87% of them singletons. Sequenced material: PBMCs, taken around atezolizumab (anti-PD-L1) treatment. These receptors all come from a woman in her seventies with urothelial cancer.

V gene TRBV5-1 combines with J gene TRBJ2-5, with 8 positions matching TRBD1. The CDR3 contains 14 residues. V lost 4 bases to trimming and J lost 4 bases; unmatched junction nucleotides: 6. CDR1 is SGHRS, CDR2 YFSETQ, per germline. CDR3 residues: CASSPGQGGETQYF. CDR3 bases: TGCGCCAGCAGCCCAGGACAGGGTGGAGAGACCCAGTACTTC.

V and J are TRBV10-3 and TRBJ2-2; D may be TRBD1 (5 bases). V lost 0 bases, J lost 6 bases, and 20 bases lay in between. This CDR3 comprises 18 residues. Per the germline V gene, CDR1 is ENHRY and CDR2 is SYGVKD. CDR3 in amino acids: CAISESRFSAGSSGELFF. In DNA form, the CDR3 reads TGTGCCATCAGTGAGTCTAGGTTCTCGGCAGGGTCATCCGGGGAGCTGTTTTTT.

J is TRBJ1-2 and V is TRBV6-5; D is unresolved. V shed 7 bases and J shed 2 bases, with 17 bases lying between them. Germline V gene data show CDR1 as MNHEY and CDR2 as SVGAGI. The CDR3 totals 15 residues. The CDR3 coding sequence is TGTGCCAGCATGAGAGCAACCACTCTAAACTATGGCTACACCTTC. Amino acids: CASMRATTLNYGYTF.

The V and J genes are TRBV2 and TRBJ2-1; 9 bases align to TRBD2. This CDR3 region has 15 residues. Germline loops: CDR1 SNHLY, CDR2 FYNNEI. V shed 2 bases and J 4 bases; nucleotides not matched to a gene: 3. The CDR3 region has the DNA TGTGCCAGCAGTGAATACGCGGGGGGGTACAATGAGCAGTTCTTC. It codes for CASSEYAGGYNEQFF.

V and J are TRBV7-9 and TRBJ2-3; D might be TRBD1 (5 bases). This CDR3 contains 13 residues. Germline CDR1 is SEHNR and CDR2 is FQNEAQ (reference sequence). Trimming shortened V by 0 bases and J by 9 bases, and 10 bases separated the two germline ends. CDR3 in amino acids: CASSLAGADTQYF. CDR3 DNA: TGTGCCAGCAGCTTAGCAGGGGCGGACACGCAGTATTTT.